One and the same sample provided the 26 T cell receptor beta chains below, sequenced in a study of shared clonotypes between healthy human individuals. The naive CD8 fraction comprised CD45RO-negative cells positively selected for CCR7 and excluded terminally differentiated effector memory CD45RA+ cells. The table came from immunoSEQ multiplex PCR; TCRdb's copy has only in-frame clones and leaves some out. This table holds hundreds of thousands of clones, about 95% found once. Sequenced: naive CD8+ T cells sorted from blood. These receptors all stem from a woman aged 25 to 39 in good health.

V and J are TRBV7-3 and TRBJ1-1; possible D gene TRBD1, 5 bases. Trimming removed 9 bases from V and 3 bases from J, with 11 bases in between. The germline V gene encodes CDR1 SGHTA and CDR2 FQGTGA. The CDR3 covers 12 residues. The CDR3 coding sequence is TGTGCCAGGGGCCGAGGGGACACTGAAGCTTTCTTT. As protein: CARGRGDTEAFF.

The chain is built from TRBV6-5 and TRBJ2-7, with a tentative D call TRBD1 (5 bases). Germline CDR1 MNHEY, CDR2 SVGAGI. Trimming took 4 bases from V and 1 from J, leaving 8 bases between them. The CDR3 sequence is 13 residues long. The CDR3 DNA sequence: TGTGCCAGCAGTTCCCGACAGTCCTACGAGCAGTACTTC. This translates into CASSSRQSYEQYF.

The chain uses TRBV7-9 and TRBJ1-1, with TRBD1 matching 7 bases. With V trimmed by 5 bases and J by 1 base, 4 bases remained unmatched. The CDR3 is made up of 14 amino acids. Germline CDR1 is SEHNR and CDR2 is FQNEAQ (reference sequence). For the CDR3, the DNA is TGTGCCAGCAGCCTGGGACAGACGAACACTGAAGCTTTCTTT. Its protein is CASSLGQTNTEAFF.

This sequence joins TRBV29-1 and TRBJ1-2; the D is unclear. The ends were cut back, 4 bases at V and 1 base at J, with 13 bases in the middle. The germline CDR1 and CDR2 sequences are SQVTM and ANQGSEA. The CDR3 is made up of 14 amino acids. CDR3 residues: CSVAGGTDNYGYTF. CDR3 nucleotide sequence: TGCAGCGTTGCAGGAGGCACGGATAACTATGGCTACACCTTC.

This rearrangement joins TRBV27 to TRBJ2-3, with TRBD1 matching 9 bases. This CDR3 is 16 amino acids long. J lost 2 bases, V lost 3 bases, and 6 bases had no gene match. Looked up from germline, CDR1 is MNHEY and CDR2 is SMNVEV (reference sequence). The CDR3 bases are TGTGCCAGCAGTTTTTCCGGGACAGGGTTCACAGATACGCAGTATTTT. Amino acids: CASSFSGTGFTDTQYF.

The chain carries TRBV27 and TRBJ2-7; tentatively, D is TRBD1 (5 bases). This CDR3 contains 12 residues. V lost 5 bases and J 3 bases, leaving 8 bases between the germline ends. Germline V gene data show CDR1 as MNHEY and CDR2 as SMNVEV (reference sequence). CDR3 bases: TGTGCCAGCAGTCAGCAGGGCTACGAGCAGTACTTC. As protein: CASSQQGYEQYF.

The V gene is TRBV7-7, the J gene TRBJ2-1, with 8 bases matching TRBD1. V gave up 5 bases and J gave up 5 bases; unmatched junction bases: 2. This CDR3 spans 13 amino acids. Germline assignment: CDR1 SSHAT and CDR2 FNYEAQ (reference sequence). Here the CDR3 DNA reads TGTGCCAGCAGCACGGACAGGGACAATGAGCAGTTCTTC. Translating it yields CASSTDRDNEQFF.

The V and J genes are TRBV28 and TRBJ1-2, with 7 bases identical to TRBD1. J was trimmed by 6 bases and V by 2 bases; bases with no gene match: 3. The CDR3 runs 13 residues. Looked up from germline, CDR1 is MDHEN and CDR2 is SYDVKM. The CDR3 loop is CASSLQGGNGYTF. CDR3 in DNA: TGTGCCAGCAGTTTACAGGGGGGAAATGGCTACACCTTC.

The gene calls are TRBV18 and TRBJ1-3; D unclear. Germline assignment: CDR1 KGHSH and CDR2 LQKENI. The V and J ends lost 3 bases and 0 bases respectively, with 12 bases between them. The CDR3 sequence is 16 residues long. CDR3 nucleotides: TGTGCCAGCTCACCGGCTCCTAACCGCTCTGGAAACACCATATATTTT. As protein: CASSPAPNRSGNTIYF.

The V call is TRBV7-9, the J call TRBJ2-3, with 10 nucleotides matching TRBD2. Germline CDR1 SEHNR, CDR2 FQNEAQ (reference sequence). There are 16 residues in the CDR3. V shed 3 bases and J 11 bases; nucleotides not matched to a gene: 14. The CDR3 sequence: CASSFNQGLASLQQYF. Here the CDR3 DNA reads TGTGCCAGCAGCTTCAACCAGGGACTAGCGAGCCTCCAGCAGTATTTT. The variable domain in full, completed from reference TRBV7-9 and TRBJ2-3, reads DTGVSQNPRHKITKRGQNVTFRCDPISEHNRLYWYRQTLGQGPEFLTYFQNEAQLEKSRLLSDRFSAERPKGSFSTLEIQRTEQGDSAMYLCASSFNQGLASLQQYFGPGTRLTVL.

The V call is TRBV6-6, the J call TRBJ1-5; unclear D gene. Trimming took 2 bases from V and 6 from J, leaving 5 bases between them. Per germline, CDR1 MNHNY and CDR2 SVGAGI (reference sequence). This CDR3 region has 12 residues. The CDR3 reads CASSYEGQPQHF. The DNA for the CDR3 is TGTGCCAGCAGTTACGAGGGTCAGCCCCAGCATTTT.

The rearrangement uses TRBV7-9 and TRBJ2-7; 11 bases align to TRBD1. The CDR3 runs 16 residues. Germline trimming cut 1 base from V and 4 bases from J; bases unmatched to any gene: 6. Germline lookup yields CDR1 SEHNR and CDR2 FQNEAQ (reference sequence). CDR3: CASSLGKGQGDYEQYF. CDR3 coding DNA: TGTGCCAGCAGCTTAGGGAAGGGACAGGGGGATTACGAGCAGTACTTC.

CDR3 in DNA: TGCGCCAGCAGCCCCGGAGCGGCGCTCATCGATTACGAGCAGTACTTC. Translation: CASSPGAALIDYEQYF. The chain carries TRBV4-1 and TRBJ2-7; maybe TRBD2 (5 bases). V lost 4 bases to trimming and J lost 4 bases, with 20 bases between them. CDR3 length equals 16 residues. Germline V gene lookup returns CDR1 MGHRA and CDR2 YSYEKL.

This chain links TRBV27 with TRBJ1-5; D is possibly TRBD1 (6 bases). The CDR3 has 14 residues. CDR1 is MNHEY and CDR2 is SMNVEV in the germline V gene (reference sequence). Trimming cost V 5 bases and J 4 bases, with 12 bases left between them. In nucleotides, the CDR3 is TGTGCCAGCAGTAAGGGGCAGGGGAATCAGCCCCAGCATTTT. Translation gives CASSKGQGNQPQHF.

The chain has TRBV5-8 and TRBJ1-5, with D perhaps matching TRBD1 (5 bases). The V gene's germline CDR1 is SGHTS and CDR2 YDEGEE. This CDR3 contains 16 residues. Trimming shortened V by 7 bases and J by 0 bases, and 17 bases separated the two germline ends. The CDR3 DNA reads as TGTGCCAGCTCTTCTAAGACAGTCAATAGCAATCAGCCCCAGCATTTT. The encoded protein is CASSSKTVNSNQPQHF.

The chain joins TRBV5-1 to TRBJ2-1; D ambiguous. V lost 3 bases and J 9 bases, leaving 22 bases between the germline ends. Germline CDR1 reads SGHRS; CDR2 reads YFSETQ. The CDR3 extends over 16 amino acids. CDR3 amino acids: CASSSTRLYNTAEQFF. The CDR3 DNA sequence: TGCGCCAGCAGCTCGACGAGACTGTACAATACAGCTGAGCAGTTCTTC.

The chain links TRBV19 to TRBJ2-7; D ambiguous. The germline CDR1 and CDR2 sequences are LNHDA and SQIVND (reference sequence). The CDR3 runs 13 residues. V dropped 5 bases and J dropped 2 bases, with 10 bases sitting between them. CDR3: CASSPTSPYEQYF. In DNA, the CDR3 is TGTGCCAGTAGTCCAACGAGTCCCTACGAGCAGTACTTC.

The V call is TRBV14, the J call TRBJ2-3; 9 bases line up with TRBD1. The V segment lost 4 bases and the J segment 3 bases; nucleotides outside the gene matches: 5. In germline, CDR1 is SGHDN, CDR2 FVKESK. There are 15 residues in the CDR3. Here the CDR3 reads CASSLGQGWTDTQYF. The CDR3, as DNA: TGTGCCAGCAGCCTCGGACAGGGGTGGACAGATACGCAGTATTTT.

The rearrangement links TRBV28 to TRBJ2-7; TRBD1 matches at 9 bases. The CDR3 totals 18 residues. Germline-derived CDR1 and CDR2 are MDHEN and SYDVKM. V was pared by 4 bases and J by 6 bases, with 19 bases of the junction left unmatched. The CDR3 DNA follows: TGTGCCAGCAGTTCACAGGGGGCTTGGGCAGAGGGTTATAGCGAGCAGTACTTC. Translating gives CASSSQGAWAEGYSEQYF.

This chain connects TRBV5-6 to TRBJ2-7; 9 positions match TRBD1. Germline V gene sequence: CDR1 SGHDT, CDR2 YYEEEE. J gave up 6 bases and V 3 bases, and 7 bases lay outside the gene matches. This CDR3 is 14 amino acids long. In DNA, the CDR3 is TGTGCCAGCAGCTGGGGACAGGGTTTAGCCGAGCAGTACTTC. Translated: CASSWGQGLAEQYF.

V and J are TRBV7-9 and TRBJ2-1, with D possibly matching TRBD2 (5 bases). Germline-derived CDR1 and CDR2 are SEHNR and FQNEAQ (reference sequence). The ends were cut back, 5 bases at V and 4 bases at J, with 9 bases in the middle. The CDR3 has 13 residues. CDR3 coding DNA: TGTGCCAGCAGCATACTAGAGTACAATGAGCAGTTCTTC. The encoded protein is CASSILEYNEQFF.

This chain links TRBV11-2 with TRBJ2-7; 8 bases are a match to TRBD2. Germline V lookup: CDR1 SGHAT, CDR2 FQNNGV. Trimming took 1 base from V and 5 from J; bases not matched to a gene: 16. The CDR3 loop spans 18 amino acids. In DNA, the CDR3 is TGTGCCAGCAGCTTAGCAGGTTTTGCGGGAGGCCTCGCCCACGAGCAGTACTTC. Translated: CASSLAGFAGGLAHEQYF.

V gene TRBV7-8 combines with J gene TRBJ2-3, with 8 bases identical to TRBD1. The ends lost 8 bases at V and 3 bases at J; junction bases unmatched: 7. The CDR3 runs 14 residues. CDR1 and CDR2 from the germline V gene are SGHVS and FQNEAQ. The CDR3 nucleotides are TGTGCCAGCTCGCAGGGGGCAAGGACAGATACGCAGTATTTT. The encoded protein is CASSQGARTDTQYF.

The CDR3 nucleotides read TGTGCCAGCGGCAGGAGCTCCTACGAGCAGTACTTC. Its translation: CASGRSSYEQYF. The chain links TRBV2 to TRBJ2-5, with no clear D. The DNA end lines up better with TRBJ2-7; the J call may be wrong. The germline V gene has CDR1 SNHLY and CDR2 FYNNEI. The CDR3 is made up of 12 amino acids.

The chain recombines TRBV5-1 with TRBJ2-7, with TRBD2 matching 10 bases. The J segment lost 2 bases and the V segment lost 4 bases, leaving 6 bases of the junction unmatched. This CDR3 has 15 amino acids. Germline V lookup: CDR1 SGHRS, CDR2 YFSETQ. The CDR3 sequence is CASSPGLAIPYEQYF. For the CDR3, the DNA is TGCGCCAGCAGCCCGGGACTAGCGATTCCCTACGAGCAGTACTTC.

CDR3 loop: CASSSITPTSGSYEQYF. CDR3 nucleotides: TGTGCCAGCAGTTCTATTACACCGACTAGCGGGAGCTACGAGCAGTACTTC. The chain uses TRBV2 and TRBJ2-7; the match to TRBD2 covers 12 bases. V lost 5 bases to trimming and J lost 3 bases; unmatched junction nucleotides: 11. CDR1 and CDR2 from the germline V gene are SNHLY and FYNNEI. CDR3 length: 17 amino acids.